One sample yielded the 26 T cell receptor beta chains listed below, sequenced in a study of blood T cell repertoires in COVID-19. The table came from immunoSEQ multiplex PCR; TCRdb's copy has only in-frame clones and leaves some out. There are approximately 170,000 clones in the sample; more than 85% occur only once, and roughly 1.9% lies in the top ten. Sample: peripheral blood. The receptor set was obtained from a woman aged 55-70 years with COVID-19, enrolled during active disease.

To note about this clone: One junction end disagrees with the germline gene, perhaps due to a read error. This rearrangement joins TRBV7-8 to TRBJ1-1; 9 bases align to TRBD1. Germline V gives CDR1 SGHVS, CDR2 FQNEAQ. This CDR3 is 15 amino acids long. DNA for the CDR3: TGTGCCAGCAGCTTAGGGAGTCCGGGACAGGGTCATTTGGGGTTT. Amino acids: CASSLGSPGQGHLGF.

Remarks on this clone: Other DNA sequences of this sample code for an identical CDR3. Here the CDR3 reads CASSHGQGNLYEQYF. DNA of the CDR3: TGCGCCAGCAGCCACGGACAGGGGAACCTTTACGAGCAGTACTTC. The chain recombines TRBV4-3 with TRBJ2-7; TRBD1 agrees at 9 bases. The CDR3 contains 15 residues. Per the germline V gene, CDR1 is LGHNA and CDR2 is YSLEER. The J segment lost 4 bases and the V segment lost 3 bases, leaving 7 bases of the junction unmatched.

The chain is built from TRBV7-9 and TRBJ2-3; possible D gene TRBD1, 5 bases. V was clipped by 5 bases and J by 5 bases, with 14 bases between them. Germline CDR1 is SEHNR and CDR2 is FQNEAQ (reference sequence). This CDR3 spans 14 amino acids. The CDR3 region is CASSHWGAEDTQYF. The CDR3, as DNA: TGTGCCAGCAGCCATTGGGGCGCGGAAGATACGCAGTATTTT.

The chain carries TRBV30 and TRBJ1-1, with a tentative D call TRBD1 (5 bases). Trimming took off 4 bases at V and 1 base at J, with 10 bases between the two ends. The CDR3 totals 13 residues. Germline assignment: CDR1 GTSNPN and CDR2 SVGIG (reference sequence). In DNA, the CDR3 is TGTGCCTGGACTCCCGGGGGGAACACTGAAGCTTTCTTT. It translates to CAWTPGGNTEAFF.

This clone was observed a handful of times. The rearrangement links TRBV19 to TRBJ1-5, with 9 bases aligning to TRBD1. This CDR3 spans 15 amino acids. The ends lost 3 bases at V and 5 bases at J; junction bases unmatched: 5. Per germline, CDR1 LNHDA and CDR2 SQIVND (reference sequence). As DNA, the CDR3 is TGTGCCAGTAGTATCTTACAGGGGGCGCATCAGCCCCAGCATTTT. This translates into CASSILQGAHQPQHF.

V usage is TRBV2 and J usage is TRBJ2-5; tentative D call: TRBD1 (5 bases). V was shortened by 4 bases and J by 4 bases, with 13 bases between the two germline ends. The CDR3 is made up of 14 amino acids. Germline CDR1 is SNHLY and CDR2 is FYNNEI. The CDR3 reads CASSVGRQGETQYF. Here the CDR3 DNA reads TGTGCCAGCAGTGTGGGCAGGCAGGGAGAGACCCAGTACTTC. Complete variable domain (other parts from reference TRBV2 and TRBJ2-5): EPEVTQTPSHQVTQMGQEVILRCVPISNHLYFYWYRQILGQKVEFLVSFYNNEISEKSEIFDDQFSVERPDGSNFTLKIRSTKLEDSAMYFCASSVGRQGETQYFGPGTRLLVL.

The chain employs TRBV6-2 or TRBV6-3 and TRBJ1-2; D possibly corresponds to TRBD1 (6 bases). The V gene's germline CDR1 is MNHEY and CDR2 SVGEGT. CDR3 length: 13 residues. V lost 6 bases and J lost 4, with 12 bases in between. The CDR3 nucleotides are TGTGCCAGCAGCGTCGGACAGCTCTATGGCTACACCTTC. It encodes CASSVGQLYGYTF.

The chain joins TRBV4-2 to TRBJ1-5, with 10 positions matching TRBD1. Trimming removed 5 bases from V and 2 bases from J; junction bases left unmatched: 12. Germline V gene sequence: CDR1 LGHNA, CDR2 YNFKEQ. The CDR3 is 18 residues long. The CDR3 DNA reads TGTGCCAGCAGCACCCGGGACAGGGGTCGCGGGGGCAATCAGCCCCAGCATTTT. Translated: CASSTRDRGRGGNQPQHF.

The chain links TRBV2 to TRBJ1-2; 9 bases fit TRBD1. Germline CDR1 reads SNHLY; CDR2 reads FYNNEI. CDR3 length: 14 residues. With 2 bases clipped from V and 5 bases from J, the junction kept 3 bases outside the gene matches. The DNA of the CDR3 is TGTGCCAGCAGTGAAATTGGACAGGGGTATGGCTACACCTTC. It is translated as CASSEIGQGYGYTF.

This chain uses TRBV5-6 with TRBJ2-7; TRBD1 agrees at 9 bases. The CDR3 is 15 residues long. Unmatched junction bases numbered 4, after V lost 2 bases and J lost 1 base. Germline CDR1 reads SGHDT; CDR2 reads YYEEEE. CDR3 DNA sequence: TGTGCCAGCAGCTTACCGGGACAGGGATCCTACGAGCAGTACTTC. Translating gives CASSLPGQGSYEQYF.

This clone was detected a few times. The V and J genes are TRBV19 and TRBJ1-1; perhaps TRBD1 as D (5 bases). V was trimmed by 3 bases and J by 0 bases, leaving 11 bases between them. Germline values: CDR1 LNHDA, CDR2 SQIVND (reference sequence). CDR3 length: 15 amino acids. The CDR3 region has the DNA TGTGCCAGTAGTATCTACCCAGGGATGAACACTGAAGCTTTCTTT. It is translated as CASSIYPGMNTEAFF. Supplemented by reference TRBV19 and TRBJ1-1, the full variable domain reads DGGITQSPKYLFRKEGQNVTLSCEQNLNHDAMYWYRQDPGQGLRLIYYSQIVNDFQKGDIAEGYSVSREKKESFPLTVTSAQKNPTAFYLCASSIYPGMNTEAFFGQGTRLTVV.

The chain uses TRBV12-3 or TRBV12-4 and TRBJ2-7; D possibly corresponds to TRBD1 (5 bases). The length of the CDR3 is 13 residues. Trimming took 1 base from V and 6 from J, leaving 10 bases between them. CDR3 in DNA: TGTGCCAGCAGTTTAGGCAGGGCCCGCGAGCAGTACTTC. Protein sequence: CASSLGRAREQYF.

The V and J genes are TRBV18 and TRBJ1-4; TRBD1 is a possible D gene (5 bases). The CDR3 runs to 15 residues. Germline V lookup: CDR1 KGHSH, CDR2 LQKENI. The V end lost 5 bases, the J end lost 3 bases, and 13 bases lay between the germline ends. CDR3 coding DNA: TGTGCCAGCTCAAAGCAGGGTGCGGCTAATGAAAAACTGTTTTTT. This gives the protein CASSKQGAANEKLFF.

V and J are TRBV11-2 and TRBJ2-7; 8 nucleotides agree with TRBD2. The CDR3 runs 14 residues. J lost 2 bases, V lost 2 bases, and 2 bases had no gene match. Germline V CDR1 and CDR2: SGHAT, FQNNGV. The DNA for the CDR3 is TGTGCCAGCAGCTTATTAGCGGGGACCTACGAGCAGTACTTC. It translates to CASSLLAGTYEQYF.

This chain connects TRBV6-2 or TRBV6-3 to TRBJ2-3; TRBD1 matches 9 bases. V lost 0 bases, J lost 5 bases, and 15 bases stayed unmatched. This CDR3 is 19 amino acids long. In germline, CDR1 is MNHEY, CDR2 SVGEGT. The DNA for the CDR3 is TGTGCCAGCAGTTACTCTCTGGACAGGGGAGGAAACCTGGTAGATACGCAGTATTTT. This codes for CASSYSLDRGGNLVDTQYF.

Here the CDR3 DNA reads TGTGCCAGCAGCTTCCCGACAGGGACTAATGAAAAACTGTTTTTT. This translates into CASSFPTGTNEKLFF. The chain joins TRBV5-6 to TRBJ1-4; 7 bases map to TRBD1. This CDR3 is built from 15 residues. After removal of 2 bases from V and 2 bases from J, the junction contained 3 bases not matched to a gene. From germline, CDR1 is SGHDT and CDR2 YYEEEE.

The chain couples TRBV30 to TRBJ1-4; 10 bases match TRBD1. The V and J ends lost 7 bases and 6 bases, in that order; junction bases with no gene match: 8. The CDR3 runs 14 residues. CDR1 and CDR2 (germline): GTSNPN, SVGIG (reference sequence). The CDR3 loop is CAYLPGQGDEKLFF. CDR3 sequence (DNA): TGTGCCTACCTTCCCGGACAGGGGGATGAAAAACTGTTTTTT.

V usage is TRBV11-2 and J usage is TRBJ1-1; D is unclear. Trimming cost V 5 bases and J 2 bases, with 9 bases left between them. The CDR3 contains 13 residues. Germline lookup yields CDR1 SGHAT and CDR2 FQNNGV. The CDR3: CASSPRTNTEAFF. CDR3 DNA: TGTGCCAGCAGCCCCCGGACTAACACTGAAGCTTTCTTT.

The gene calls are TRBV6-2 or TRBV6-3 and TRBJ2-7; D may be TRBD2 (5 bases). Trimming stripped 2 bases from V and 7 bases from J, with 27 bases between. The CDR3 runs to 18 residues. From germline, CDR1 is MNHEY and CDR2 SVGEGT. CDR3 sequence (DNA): TGTGCCAGCAGTTACAGTCAGAATGGCGGGCCCAACCGGGGAGAGCAGTACTTC. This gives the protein CASSYSQNGGPNRGEQYF.

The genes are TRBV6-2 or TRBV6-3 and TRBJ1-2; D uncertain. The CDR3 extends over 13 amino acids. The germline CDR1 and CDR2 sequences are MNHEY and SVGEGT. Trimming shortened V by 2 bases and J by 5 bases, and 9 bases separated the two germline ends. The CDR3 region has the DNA TGTGCCAGCAGTTACAGCGGGGAGTATGGCTACACCTTC. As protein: CASSYSGEYGYTF.

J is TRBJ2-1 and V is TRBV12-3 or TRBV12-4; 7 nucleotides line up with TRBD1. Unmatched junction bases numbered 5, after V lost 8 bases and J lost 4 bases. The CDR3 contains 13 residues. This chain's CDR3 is CASRTGLYNEQFF. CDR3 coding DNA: TGTGCCAGCCGGACAGGCCTATACAATGAGCAGTTCTTC.

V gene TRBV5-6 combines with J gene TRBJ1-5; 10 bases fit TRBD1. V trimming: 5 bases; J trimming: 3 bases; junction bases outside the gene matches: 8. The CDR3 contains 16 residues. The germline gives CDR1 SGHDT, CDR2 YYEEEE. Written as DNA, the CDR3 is TGTGCCAGCAGTGGGGGGACAGGGGACCCCAATCAGCCCCAGCATTTT. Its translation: CASSGGTGDPNQPQHF.

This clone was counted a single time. The CDR3 sequence: CATSGPWLAGGTEAFF. The CDR3 coding sequence is TGTGCCACCAGTGGCCCCTGGCTTGCGGGTGGGACTGAAGCTTTCTTT. The chain couples TRBV24-1 to TRBJ1-1, with unresolved D. Germline V lookup: CDR1 KGHDR, CDR2 SFDVKD. The CDR3 has 16 residues. The ends were cut back, 5 bases at V and 5 bases at J, with 20 bases in the middle.

The CDR3 DNA is TGTGCCAGCAGCTTGCGACAGGGGGTACCCCTGAACACTGAAGCTTTCTTT. Protein product: CASSLRQGVPLNTEAFF. The chain links TRBV5-6 to TRBJ1-1; 9 bases line up with TRBD1. V lost 1 base to trimming and J lost 0 bases; unmatched junction nucleotides: 7. The CDR3 loop spans 17 amino acids. Germline CDR1 reads SGHDT; CDR2 reads YYEEEE.

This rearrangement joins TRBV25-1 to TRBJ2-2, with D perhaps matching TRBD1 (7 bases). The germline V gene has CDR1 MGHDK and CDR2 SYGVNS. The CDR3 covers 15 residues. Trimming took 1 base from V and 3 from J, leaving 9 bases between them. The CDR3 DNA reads TGTGCCAGCAGTGAATCAGGGGGGCACACCGGGGAGCTGTTTTTT. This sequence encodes CASSESGGHTGELFF.

CDR3 sequence (DNA): TGTGCCAGCAGCTTCGGACAGGGTTACGAGCAGTACTTC. It specifies CASSFGQGYEQYF. The chain recombines TRBV11-2 with TRBJ2-7; the match to TRBD1 covers 8 bases. CDR1 and CDR2 from the germline V gene are SGHAT and FQNNGV. The CDR3 consists of 13 residues. J lost 4 bases, V lost 3 bases, and 2 bases had no gene match.